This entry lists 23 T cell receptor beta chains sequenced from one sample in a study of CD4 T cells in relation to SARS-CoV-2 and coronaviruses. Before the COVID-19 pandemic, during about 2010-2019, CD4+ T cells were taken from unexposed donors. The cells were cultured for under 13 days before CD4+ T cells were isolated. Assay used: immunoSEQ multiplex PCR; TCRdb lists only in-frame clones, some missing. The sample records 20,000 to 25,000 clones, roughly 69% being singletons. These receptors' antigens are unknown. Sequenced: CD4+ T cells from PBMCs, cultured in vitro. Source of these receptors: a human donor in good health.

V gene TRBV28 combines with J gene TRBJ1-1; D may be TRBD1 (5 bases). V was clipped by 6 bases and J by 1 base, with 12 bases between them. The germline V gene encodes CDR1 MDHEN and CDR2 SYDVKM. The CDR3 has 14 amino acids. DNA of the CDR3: TGTGCCAGCAGCCACCTCCAGGGGAACACTGAAGCTTTCTTT. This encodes CASSHLQGNTEAFF.

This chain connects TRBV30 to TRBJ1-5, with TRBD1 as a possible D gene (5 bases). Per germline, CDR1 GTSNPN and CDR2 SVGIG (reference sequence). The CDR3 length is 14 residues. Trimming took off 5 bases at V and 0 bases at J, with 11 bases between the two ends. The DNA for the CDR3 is TGTGCCTGGTCGTGGGGGGTTAGCAATCAGCCCCAGCATTTT. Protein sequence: CAWSWGVSNQPQHF.

The CDR3 DNA reads TGTGCCAGCAGTCTGAACGGACCGGATGGCTACACCTTC. Protein sequence: CASSLNGPDGYTF. The chain is built from TRBV5-6 and TRBJ1-2; D is ambiguous. CDR1 is SGHDT and CDR2 is YYEEEE in the germline V gene. Trimming cost V 5 bases and J 6 bases, with 14 bases left between them. CDR3 size: 13 residues.

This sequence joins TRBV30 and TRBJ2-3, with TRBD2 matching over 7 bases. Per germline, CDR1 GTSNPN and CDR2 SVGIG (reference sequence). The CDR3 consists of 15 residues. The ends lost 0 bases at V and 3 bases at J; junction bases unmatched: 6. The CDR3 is CAWSVPGGGTDTQYF. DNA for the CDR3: TGTGCCTGGAGTGTACCGGGGGGAGGAACAGATACGCAGTATTTT.

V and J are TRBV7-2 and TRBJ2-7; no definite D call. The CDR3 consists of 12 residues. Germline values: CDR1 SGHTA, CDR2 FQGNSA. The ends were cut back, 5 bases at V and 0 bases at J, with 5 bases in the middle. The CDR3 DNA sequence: TGTGCCAGCAGCCTTTCCTCCTACGAGCAGTACTTC. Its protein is CASSLSSYEQYF.

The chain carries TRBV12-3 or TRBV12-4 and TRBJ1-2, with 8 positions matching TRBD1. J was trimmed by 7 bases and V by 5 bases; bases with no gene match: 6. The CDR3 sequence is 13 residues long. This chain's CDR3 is CASSRDRGIGYTF. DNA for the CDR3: TGTGCCAGCAGTCGAGACAGGGGTATTGGCTACACCTTC.

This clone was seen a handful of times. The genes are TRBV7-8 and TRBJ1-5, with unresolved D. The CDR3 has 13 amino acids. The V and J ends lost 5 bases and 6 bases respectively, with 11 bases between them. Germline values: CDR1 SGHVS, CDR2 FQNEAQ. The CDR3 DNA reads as TGTGCCAGCAGCGTTGCCGCTGTTCAGCCCCAGCATTTT. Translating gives CASSVAAVQPQHF.

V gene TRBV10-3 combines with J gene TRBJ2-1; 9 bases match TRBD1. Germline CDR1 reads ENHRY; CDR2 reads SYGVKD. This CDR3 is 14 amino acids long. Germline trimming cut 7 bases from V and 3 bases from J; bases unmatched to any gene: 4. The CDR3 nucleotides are TGTGCCATCATGGCGGGACAGGGCTACAATGAGCAGTTCTTC. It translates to CAIMAGQGYNEQFF.

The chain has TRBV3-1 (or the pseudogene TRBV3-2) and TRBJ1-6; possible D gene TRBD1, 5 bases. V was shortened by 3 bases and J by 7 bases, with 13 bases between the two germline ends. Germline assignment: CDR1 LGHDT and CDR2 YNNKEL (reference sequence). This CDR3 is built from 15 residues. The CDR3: CASSHYRDQNSPLHF. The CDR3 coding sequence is TGTGCCAGCAGCCATTACCGGGACCAAAATTCACCCCTCCACTTT.

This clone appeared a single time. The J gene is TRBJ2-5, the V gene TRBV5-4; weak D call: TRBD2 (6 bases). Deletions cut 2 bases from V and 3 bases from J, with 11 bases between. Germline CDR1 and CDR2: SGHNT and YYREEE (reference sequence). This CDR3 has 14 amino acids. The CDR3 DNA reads TGTGCCAGCAGCTTACGGGGGAGCAAAGAGACCCAGTACTTC. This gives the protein CASSLRGSKETQYF.

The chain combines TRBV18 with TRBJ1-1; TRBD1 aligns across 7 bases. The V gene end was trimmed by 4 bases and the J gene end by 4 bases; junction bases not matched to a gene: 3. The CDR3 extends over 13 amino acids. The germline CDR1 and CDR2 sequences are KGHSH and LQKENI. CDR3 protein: CASSRQGSTEAFF. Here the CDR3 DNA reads TGTGCCAGCTCACGACAGGGATCCACTGAAGCTTTCTTT.

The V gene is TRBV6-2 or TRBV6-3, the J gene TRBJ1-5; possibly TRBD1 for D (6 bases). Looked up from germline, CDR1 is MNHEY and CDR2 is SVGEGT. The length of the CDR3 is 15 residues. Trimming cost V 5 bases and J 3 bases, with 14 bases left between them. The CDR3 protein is CASSVTGTSNQPQHF. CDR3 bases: TGTGCCAGCAGTGTAACAGGGACCTCCAATCAGCCCCAGCATTTT.

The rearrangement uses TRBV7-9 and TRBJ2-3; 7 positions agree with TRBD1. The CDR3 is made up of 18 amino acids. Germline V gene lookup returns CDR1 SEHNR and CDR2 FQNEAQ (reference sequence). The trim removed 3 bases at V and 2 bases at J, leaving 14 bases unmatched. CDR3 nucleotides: TGTGCCAGCAGCTTCAGTAGACAGGGAAATTTCTTCACAGATACGCAGTATTTT. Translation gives CASSFSRQGNFFTDTQYF.

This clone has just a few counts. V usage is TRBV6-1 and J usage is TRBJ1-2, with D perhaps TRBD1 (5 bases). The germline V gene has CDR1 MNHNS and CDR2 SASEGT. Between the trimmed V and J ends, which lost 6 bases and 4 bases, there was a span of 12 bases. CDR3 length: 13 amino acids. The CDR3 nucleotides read TGTGCCAGCAGCAGGGACGGATCCTATGGCTACACCTTC. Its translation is CASSRDGSYGYTF.

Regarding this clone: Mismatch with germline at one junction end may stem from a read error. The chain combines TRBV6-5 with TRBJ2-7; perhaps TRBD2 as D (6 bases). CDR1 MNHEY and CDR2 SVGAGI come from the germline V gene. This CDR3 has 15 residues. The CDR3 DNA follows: TGTGCCAGCAGTGACTCGGCGGGAATTACCTACGAGCAGTACTTC. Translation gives CASSDSAGITYEQYF.

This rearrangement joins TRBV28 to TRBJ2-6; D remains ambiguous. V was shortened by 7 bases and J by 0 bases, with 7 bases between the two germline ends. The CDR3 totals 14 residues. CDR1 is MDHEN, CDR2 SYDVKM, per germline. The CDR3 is CASTEASGANVLTF. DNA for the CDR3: TGTGCCAGCACAGAAGCCTCTGGGGCCAACGTCCTGACTTTC. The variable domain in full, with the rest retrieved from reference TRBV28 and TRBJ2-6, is DVKVTQSSRYLVKRTGEKVFLECVQDMDHENMFWYRQDPGLGLRLIYFSYDVKMKEKGDIPEGYSVSREKKERFSLILESASTNQTSMYLCASTEASGANVLTFGAGSRLTVL.

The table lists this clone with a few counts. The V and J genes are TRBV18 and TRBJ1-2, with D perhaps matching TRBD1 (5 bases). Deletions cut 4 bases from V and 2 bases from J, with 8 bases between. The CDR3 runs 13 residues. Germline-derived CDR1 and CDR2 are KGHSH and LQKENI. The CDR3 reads CASSQGRNYGYTF. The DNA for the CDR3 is TGTGCCAGCTCACAGGGACGGAACTATGGCTACACCTTC.

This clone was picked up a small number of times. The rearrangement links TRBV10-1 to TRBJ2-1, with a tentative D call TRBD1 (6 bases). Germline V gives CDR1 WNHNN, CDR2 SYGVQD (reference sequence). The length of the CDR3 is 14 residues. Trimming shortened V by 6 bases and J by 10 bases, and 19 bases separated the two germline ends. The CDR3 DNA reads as TGCGCCAGCAGCCCACAGGGTTCCGACATCGAGCAGTTCTTC. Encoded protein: CASSPQGSDIEQFF.

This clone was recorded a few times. This CDR3 is CASSYSVNTEAFF. The CDR3 DNA is TGTGCCAGCAGTTACTCGGTGAACACTGAAGCTTTCTTT. The V gene is TRBV6-5, the J gene TRBJ1-1; no clear D gene. V was trimmed by 0 bases and J by 0 bases, leaving 2 bases between them. The germline V gene encodes CDR1 MNHEY and CDR2 SVGAGI. The CDR3 has 13 residues.

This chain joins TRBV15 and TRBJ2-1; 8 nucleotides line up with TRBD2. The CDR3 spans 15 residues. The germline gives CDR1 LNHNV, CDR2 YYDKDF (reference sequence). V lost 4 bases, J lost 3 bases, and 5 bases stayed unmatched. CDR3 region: CATSTRTSGYNEQFF. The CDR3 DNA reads TGTGCCACCAGCACGAGAACTAGCGGCTACAATGAGCAGTTCTTC.

CDR3: CATSDLTGRGYTEAFF. In nucleotides, the CDR3 is TGTGCCACCAGTGATTTGACCGGCAGGGGATACACTGAAGCTTTCTTT. V and J are TRBV24-1 and TRBJ1-1, with a possible D match to TRBD1 (6 bases). This CDR3 contains 16 residues. V lost 0 bases and J 3 bases, leaving 13 bases between the germline ends. Germline-derived CDR1 and CDR2 are KGHDR and SFDVKD.

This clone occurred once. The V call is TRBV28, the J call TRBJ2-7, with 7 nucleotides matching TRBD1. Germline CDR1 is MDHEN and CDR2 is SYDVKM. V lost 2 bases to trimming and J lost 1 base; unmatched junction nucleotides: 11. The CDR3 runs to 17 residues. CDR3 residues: CASSLNYGQEKSYEQYF. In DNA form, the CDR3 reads TGTGCCAGCAGTTTAAATTACGGACAGGAGAAATCCTACGAGCAGTACTTC.

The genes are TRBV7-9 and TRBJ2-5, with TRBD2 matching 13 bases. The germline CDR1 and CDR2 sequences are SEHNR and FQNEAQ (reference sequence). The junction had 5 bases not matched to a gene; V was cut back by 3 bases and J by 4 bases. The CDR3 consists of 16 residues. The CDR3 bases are TGTGCCAGCAGCTTTCCGGGACTAGCGGGAAGAGAGACCCAGTACTTC. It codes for CASSFPGLAGRETQYF.